This T cell receptor (beta chain) was captured by sequencing in a study of blood T cell repertoires in COVID-19. Study-wide context: Italy, Spain and the United States were the sources of the convalescent and acute COVID-19 samples.

This clone appeared many times. Trimming shortened V by 2 bases and J by 10 bases, and 15 bases separated the two germline ends. Germline-derived CDR1 and CDR2 are SGHTA and FQGNSA. The CDR3 is made up of 15 amino acids. Method: immunoSEQ multiplex PCR; TCRdb's copy keeps in-frame clones and lacks some. The sample yields about 55,000 clones, 75% to 90% seen once. The V gene is TRBV7-2, the J gene TRBJ1-6, with D hard to call. Sequencing input: peripheral blood. The sequence derives from a human donor in a cohort sampled during active COVID-19. The CDR3 region has the DNA TGTGCCAGCAGCTTACGCAATCCTAGACGGTCACCCCTCCACTTT. It encodes CASSLRNPRRSPLHF.